Sequencing of this T cell receptor (beta chain) was carried out in a study of T cell responses to AZD1222 COVID-19 vaccine. Study context: Timing groups of about 4 and about 12 weeks for second doses were pooled.

The method was immunoSEQ multiplex PCR; TCRdb's version includes in-frame clones alone and lacks a portion of them. Counted here are about 110,000 clones, around 83% occurring once; the ten biggest clones make up about 3.3%. Germline loops: CDR1 MNHNY, CDR2 SVGAGI (reference sequence). With 5 bases removed from V and 8 bases from J, the gap between germline ends came to 16 bases. This CDR3 spans 14 amino acids. As to this clone: Its antigen is not identified.

General study points: Two AZD1222 doses significantly raised spike-specific TCR breadth and depth over controls.

The chain uses TRBV6-6 and TRBJ2-1; D possibly corresponds to TRBD1 (5 bases). The input for sequencing was peripheral blood, taken on day 0 of AZD1222 vaccination. This receptor was taken from an adult in good health. This CDR3 reads CASSQEQGWDEQFF. As DNA, the CDR3 is TGTGCCAGCAGTCAGGAGCAGGGTTGGGATGAGCAGTTCTTC.